This T cell receptor beta chain was sequenced for a study of shared clonotypes between healthy human individuals. The donor cohort consisted entirely of Caucasian adults residing in Nashville, Tennessee. This clone appeared once. Using about 220 ng DNA, tens of thousands of T cell genomes, the sorted-subset replicate PCRs were run. This table comes from immunoSEQ multiplex PCR, and its TCRdb copy is limited to in-frame clones, with some not included. Altogether about 2.4 million clones are present, around 90% being singletons, with the ten largest covering roughly 0.13%. This TCR was sampled from a man younger than 35 in good health. Specimen: naive CD4+ T cells sorted from blood. Indicated subset: CD45RA+ positively selected.

As DNA, the CDR3 is TGTGCCAGCTCACCAACTGGGACCCCTGTCCTTGACGAGCAGTACTTC. Translated, it gives CASSPTGTPVLDEQYF. The rearrangement links TRBV18 to TRBJ2-7, with D possibly being TRBD1 or TRBD2 (5 bases each). The CDR3 is 16 residues long. V lost 2 bases to trimming and J lost 5 bases, with 19 bases between them. Germline values: CDR1 KGHSH, CDR2 LQKENI. Together with reference TRBV18 and TRBJ2-7, the CDR3 gives the full variable domain: NAGVMQNPRHLVRRRGQEARLRCSPMKGHSHVYWYRQLPEEGLKFMVYLQKENIIDESGMPKERFSAEFPKEGPSILRIQQVVRGDSAAYFCASSPTGTPVLDEQYFGPGTRLTVT.